The 8 T cell receptor beta chains in this list originate from one sample, sequenced in a study of T cell changes during pregnancy in multiple sclerosis. Only in-frame clones appear in the TCRdb table, and some are missing; sequencing was by immunoSEQ multiplex PCR. The sample shows 70,000 to 100,000 clones, 92% of them seen only once. Sample: peripheral blood, taken in the first trimester of pregnancy. Receptors originate from a female donor with multiple sclerosis, enrolled in a pregnancy study.

V is TRBV5-1 and J is TRBJ2-5; D not certain. The CDR3 loop spans 17 amino acids. Germline V CDR1 and CDR2: SGHRS, YFSETQ. V dropped 3 bases and J dropped 1 base, with 19 bases sitting between them. The CDR3 DNA is TGCGCCAGCAGCTCCTTCTTTCCGCCTACAGCCCAAGAGACCCAGTACTTC. Translation gives CASSSFFPPTAQETQYF.

The V call is TRBV18, the J call TRBJ2-7; tentatively, D is TRBD2 (5 bases). CDR3 length equals 13 residues. The ends were cut back, 1 base at V and 2 bases at J, with 6 bases in the middle. CDR1 and CDR2 from the germline V gene are KGHSH and LQKENI. CDR3: CASSPQRPYEQYF. Here the CDR3 DNA reads TGTGCCAGCTCACCACAGCGGCCCTACGAGCAGTACTTC.

The rearrangement uses TRBV7-2 and TRBJ2-7; TRBD2 might be the D (6 bases). Germline V lookup: CDR1 SGHTA, CDR2 FQGNSA. The V and J ends lost 5 bases and 3 bases respectively, with 20 bases between them. The length of the CDR3 is 16 residues. For the CDR3, the DNA is TGTGCCAGCAGCCCACCCCCTCGGGGGAAGGGCTACGAGCAGTACTTC. Encoded protein: CASSPPPRGKGYEQYF.

The V gene is TRBV2, the J gene TRBJ1-3, with 9 bases fitting TRBD1. J gave up 1 base and V 4 bases, and 8 bases lay outside the gene matches. The CDR3 is made up of 17 amino acids. CDR1 SNHLY and CDR2 FYNNEI come from the germline V gene. The CDR3 region has the DNA TGTGCCAGCAGTGTCTTGGGACAGGGCGCATCTGGAAACACCATATATTTT. Translation gives CASSVLGQGASGNTIYF. The whole variable domain, remainder taken from reference TRBV2 and TRBJ1-3, is EPEVTQTPSHQVTQMGQEVILRCVPISNHLYFYWYRQILGQKVEFLVSFYNNEISEKSEIFDDQFSVERPDGSNFTLKIRSTKLEDSAMYFCASSVLGQGASGNTIYFGEGSWLTVV.

This CDR3 is CASSQTSGRAGSTDTQYF. The CDR3 nucleotides are TGCGCCAGCAGCCAGACTAGCGGGAGGGCCGGGAGCACAGATACGCAGTATTTT. The chain recombines TRBV5-1 with TRBJ2-3; 14 bases agree with TRBD2. Germline V CDR1 and CDR2: SGHRS, YFSETQ. The V and J ends lost 4 bases and 0 bases, in that order; junction bases with no gene match: 7. This CDR3 has 18 residues.

The rearrangement uses TRBV27 and TRBJ2-4, with TRBD1 identical over 7 bases. There are 16 residues in the CDR3. The germline V gene encodes CDR1 MNHEY and CDR2 SMNVEV (reference sequence). V lost 5 bases, J lost 0 bases, and 7 bases stayed unmatched. The CDR3 reads CASSLRDSLAKNIQYF. The CDR3 nucleotides are TGTGCCAGCAGTCTCCGGGACAGTCTAGCCAAAAACATTCAGTACTTC.

The rearrangement joins TRBV29-1 to TRBJ2-3, with 9 bases aligning to TRBD1. The trim removed 2 bases at V and 6 bases at J, leaving 6 bases unmatched. CDR1 is SQVTM, CDR2 ANQGSEA, per germline. This CDR3 has 14 amino acids. CDR3 bases: TGCAGCGTTGAAAAGGGACAGGGTTTGGATACGCAGTATTTT. This encodes CSVEKGQGLDTQYF.

The rearrangement joins TRBV5-4 to TRBJ1-1, with TRBD1 matching over 7 bases. Losses at the gene ends were 4 bases for V and 1 base for J; bases not matched to a gene: 4. Per germline, CDR1 SGHNT and CDR2 YYREEE (reference sequence). The CDR3 is 14 residues long. CDR3 protein: CASSPDRSNTEAFF. In DNA, the CDR3 is TGTGCCAGCAGCCCGGACAGGTCGAACACTGAAGCTTTCTTT.